The next 10 T cell receptor beta chains were all read from a single sample in a study of blood T cell repertoires in COVID-19. The assay was immunoSEQ multiplex PCR, and TCRdb's table has in-frame clones only and misses some. The table lists some 330,000 clones, 89% of them singletons. The sample was peripheral blood. Source of these receptors: a woman under 40 with COVID-19, enrolled during active disease.

The chain joins TRBV10-3 to TRBJ1-6, with D tentatively TRBD1 (6 bases). Trimming cost V 11 bases and J 3 bases, with 11 bases left between them. The CDR3 sequence is 13 residues long. Germline V lookup: CDR1 ENHRY, CDR2 SYGVKD. The CDR3 reads CASGQSYNSPLHF. The CDR3 nucleotides read TGTGCCTCCGGACAGAGCTATAATTCACCCCTCCACTTT.

This chain connects TRBV6-6 to TRBJ2-7, with D possibly being TRBD2 (5 bases). The germline gives CDR1 MNHNY, CDR2 SVGAGI (reference sequence). The CDR3 is made up of 11 amino acids. V lost 6 bases, J lost 12 bases, and 15 bases lay in between. In DNA form, the CDR3 reads TGTGCCAGCAGCCTCTCCGGGGATTTGTACGTC. It encodes CASSLSGDLYV.

The rearrangement uses TRBV19 and TRBJ1-1, with D hard to call. This CDR3 spans 11 amino acids. Germline CDR1 reads LNHDA; CDR2 reads SQIVND (reference sequence). Trimming pared 8 bases from V and 1 base from J, leaving 5 bases between. The CDR3 bases are TGTGCCAGTTTAAAGAACACTGAAGCTTTCTTT. This encodes CASLKNTEAFF.

The chain has TRBV19 and TRBJ2-6; D is unresolved. The germline gives CDR1 LNHDA, CDR2 SQIVND (reference sequence). The CDR3 has 15 residues. V was shortened by 6 bases and J by 2 bases, with 11 bases between the two germline ends. The CDR3 DNA reads as TGTGCCAGTAGCCGCCGGTTTGCTGGGGCCAACGTCCTGACTTTC. It specifies CASSRRFAGANVLTF.

This clone was picked up a small number of times. The genes are TRBV30 and TRBJ1-2, with no clear D. The CDR3 is 13 amino acids. The germline gives CDR1 GTSNPN, CDR2 SVGIG (reference sequence). The ends were cut back, 2 bases at V and 8 bases at J, with 15 bases in the middle. The CDR3 is CAWSPGPGVGYTF. CDR3 nucleotide sequence: TGTGCCTGGAGTCCGGGCCCCGGGGTCGGCTACACCTTC.

This clone was picked up a small number of times. This sequence joins TRBV7-9 and TRBJ1-3; TRBD1 might be the D (6 bases). V was pared by 4 bases and J by 4 bases, with 11 bases between. The CDR3 runs to 14 residues. In germline, CDR1 is SEHNR, CDR2 FQNEAQ (reference sequence). The DNA for the CDR3 is TGTGCCAGCAGCTCCCCCGGACAGGGAAACACCATATATTTT. Translating it yields CASSSPGQGNTIYF.

V usage is TRBV6-2 or TRBV6-3 and J usage is TRBJ2-1; 8 bases are shared with TRBD1. The CDR3 is 16 residues long. CDR1 and CDR2 from the germline V gene are MNHEY and SVGEGT. The V and J ends lost 5 bases and 8 bases, in that order; junction bases with no gene match: 14. CDR3 sequence reads: CASSLTRWQGAHEQFF. CDR3 bases: TGTGCCAGCAGTCTTACTCGGTGGCAGGGGGCCCATGAGCAGTTCTTC.

CDR3 amino acids: CASRTATGTGGGGSPLHF. The CDR3 bases are TGTGCCAGTAGAACTGCAACCGGGACAGGGGGTGGTGGTTCACCCCTCCACTTT. The V call is TRBV19, the J call TRBJ1-6, with 11 bases that match TRBD1. Unmatched junction bases numbered 16, after V lost 6 bases and J lost 9 bases. The CDR3 has 18 residues. Germline lookup yields CDR1 LNHDA and CDR2 SQIVND (reference sequence).

V and J are TRBV15 and TRBJ1-1; 9 bases map to TRBD1. Trimming took 8 bases from V and 1 from J; bases not matched to a gene: 2. CDR3 size: 13 residues. Per germline, CDR1 LNHNV and CDR2 YYDKDF (reference sequence). This CDR3 reads CATQGQGNTEAFF. For the CDR3, the DNA is TGTGCCACCCAGGGACAGGGGAACACTGAAGCTTTCTTT.

This chain's CDR3 is CATSDLNSGLTDTQYF. CDR3 nucleotides: TGTGCCACCAGTGATTTGAATAGCGGCCTCACAGATACGCAGTATTTT. This chain joins TRBV24-1 and TRBJ2-3, with D tentatively TRBD2 (6 bases). CDR1 is KGHDR and CDR2 is SFDVKD in the germline V gene. V was clipped by 0 bases and J by 2 bases, with 11 bases between them. The CDR3 is 16 residues long.